This T cell receptor beta chain was observed in a study of cytomegalovirus exposure and HLA in healthy donors. Germline CDR1 and CDR2: SGDLS and YYNGEE. This CDR3 has 17 residues. V lost 0 bases to trimming and J lost 2 bases, with 14 bases between them. This clone showed up just once. PCR was performed using 60 Vbeta and 13 Jbeta primers. The assay was immunoSEQ multiplex PCR, and TCRdb's table has in-frame clones only and misses some. The sample comprises roughly 130,000 clones, 65% to 90% of which are singletons, and around 1.2% rests with the top ten. The sequenced sample was PBMCs. The TCR comes from a girl aged 2-10 years in good health and CMV-seronegative. The chain uses TRBV9 and TRBJ2-2; D possibly corresponds to TRBD2 (6 bases). The CDR3 region is CASSVGLGEGNTGELFF. CDR3 DNA sequence: TGTGCCAGCAGCGTAGGACTAGGCGAGGGAAACACCGGGGAGCTGTTTTTT.